This is a list of T cell receptor beta chains from one sample in a study of T cells after yellow fever vaccination. MiXCR was run by TCRdb on the 5' RACE reads, yielding one entry per CDR3 protein. The sample lists 25,000 to 35,000 distinct CDR3 sequences; about 6% were seen once. The sample consisted of PBMCs, either bulk or a sorted T-cell subset (CD4+, CD8+, memory, or dextramer-sorted; not recorded which), taken on the day of the yellow fever booster vaccination. These receptor sequences come from a man younger than 45 who received the YFV17D yellow fever vaccine. The CDR3 runs from the conserved cysteine through the conserved F or W. A D gene is named only where the DNA matches it firmly. Expanded clones are given a class, and other clones once, few, many or no size at all.

j_call v_call d_call clone_size cdr3_aa cdr3_nt
TRBJ2-7 TRBV3-1 TRBD2 . CASCQDRIGLAGGEQYF TGTGCCTCCTGCCAAGATCGTATAGGGCTAGCGGGAGGCGAGCAGTACTTC
TRBJ2-1 TRBV12-3/TRBV12-4 . many CASSSTGLEQFF TGTGCCAGCAGTTCCACAGGCCTTGAGCAGTTCTTC
TRBJ2-1 TRBV4-3 . few CASSQGGFGYNEQFF TGCGCCAGCAGCCAAGGAGGGTTCGGTTACAATGAGCAGTTCTTC
TRBJ2-3 TRBV11-2 TRBD2 many CASSSRGTSGRGSTDTQYF TGTGCCAGCAGCTCGCGTGGGACTAGCGGGAGGGGAAGCACAGATACGCAGTATTTT
TRBJ2-1 TRBV20-1 TRBD2 . CSARDLLAANNEQFF TGCAGTGCTAGAGATCTCCTAGCGGCTAATAATGAGCAGTTCTTC
TRBJ1-4 TRBV9 TRBD1 few CASSAPDRGNEKLFF TGTGCCAGCAGCGCCCCGGACAGGGGAAATGAAAAACTGTTTTTT
TRBJ2-7 TRBV27 . . CASSPFLDQAEQYF TGTGCCAGCAGTCCTTTCCTCGACCAGGCCGAGCAGTACTTC
TRBJ2-1 TRBV12-3/TRBV12-4 TRBD1 . CASSQWTGGINEQFF TGTGCCAGCAGCCAATGGACAGGGGGTATCAATGAGCAGTTCTTC
TRBJ2-4 TRBV27 TRBD1 many CASRPSRGQNIQYF TGTGCCAGCAGACCGTCCAGGGGGCAAAACATTCAGTACTTC
TRBJ1-6 TRBV27 TRBD1 many CASSYRDRGSPLHF TGTGCCAGCAGCTACCGGGACAGGGGTTCACCCCTCCACTTT
TRBJ2-7 TRBV6-2/TRBV6-3 TRBD2 many CASTDRGGAGYEQYF TGTGCCAGCACCGACCGGGGGGGCGCAGGCTACGAGCAGTACTTC
TRBJ1-3 TRBV24-1 . . CATSDSREIGRNTIYF TGTGCCACCAGTGATTCCCGGGAGATTGGTAGAAACACCATATATTTT
TRBJ2-7 TRBV20-1 . many CSARPPDGYEQYF TGCAGTGCTAGACCCCCGGACGGATACGAGCAGTACTTC
TRBJ2-1 TRBV6-2/TRBV6-3 . many CASSYRPALRYNEQFF TGTGCCAGCAGTTACCGTCCAGCGCTAAGGTACAATGAGCAGTTCTTC
TRBJ1-1 TRBV6-1 TRBD1 many CASTPYRGDTEAFF TGTGCCAGCACCCCGTACAGGGGCGACACTGAAGCTTTCTTT
TRBJ2-7 TRBV29-1 . many CSVEDRGRGYEQYF TGCAGCGTTGAAGACAGGGGAAGGGGCTACGAGCAGTACTTC
TRBJ2-7 TRBV11-2 . many CASSFTGSTYEQYF TGTGCCAGCAGCTTCACGGGAAGCACCTACGAGCAGTACTTC
TRBJ2-5 TRBV27 . . CASSLSFTAQTQYF TGTGCCAGCAGTTTATCGTTTACAGCCCAGACCCAGTACTTC
TRBJ2-1 TRBV3-1 . many CASSPNQRGPTGEFF TGTGCCAGCAGCCCAAACCAAAGGGGTCCCACCGGGGAGTTCTTC
TRBJ1-6 TRBV5-1 . . CASAPQGSGDNSPLHF TGCGCCAGCGCTCCTCAAGGGTCAGGGGATAATTCACCCCTCCACTTT
TRBJ2-1 TRBV4-2 . many CASSSPAVNEQFF TGTGCCAGCAGCTCGCCGGCGGTCAATGAGCAGTTCTTC
TRBJ1-1 TRBV7-6 . few CASSLEQSTEALF TGTGCCAGCAGCTTAGAGCAGAGCACTGAAGCTCTCTTT
TRBJ1-1 TRBV12-3/TRBV12-4 . few CASSPATGGKYGEAFF TGTGCCAGCAGTCCGGCTACGGGAGGGAAATATGGAGAAGCTTTCTTT
TRBJ1-3 TRBV12-3/TRBV12-4 TRBD1 few CASRLDRVVGNTIYF TGTGCCAGCAGACTTGACAGGGTGGTTGGAAACACCATATATTTT
TRBJ1-1 TRBV19 . few CASSTQGRNTEAFF TGTGCCAGTAGTACACAGGGTAGGAACACTGAAGCTTTCTTT
TRBJ2-7 TRBV3-1 TRBD2 . CASCLRGGRAYEQYF TGTGCCAGCTGCCTAAGAGGCGGGAGGGCCTACGAGCAGTACTTC
TRBJ1-1 TRBV28 . many CASTGFAGYEAFF TGTGCCAGCACAGGCTTTGCAGGGTACGAAGCTTTCTTT
TRBJ1-1 TRBV18 . many CASSPSDGLSAFF TGTGCCAGCTCACCCTCAGACGGGCTGTCAGCTTTCTTT